This TCR beta chain is from a study of shared clonotypes between healthy human individuals. Trimming took off 0 bases at V and 7 bases at J, with 7 bases between the two ends. Germline V CDR1 and CDR2: SGHRS, YFSETQ. CDR3 length: 13 amino acids. Clones were read by immunoSEQ multiplex PCR, and TCRdb kept only the in-frame ones, dropping some. The table records approximately 620,000 clones, around 97% of them present only once. J is TRBJ1-4 and V is TRBV5-1; D gene unclear. The TCR sequence derives from a woman aged 25-40 years in good health. Sequenced: naive CD4+ T cells sorted from blood. This sample's subset: CD45RA+ positively selected. Here the CDR3 reads CASSLGWSEKLFF. The CDR3 nucleotides read TGCGCCAGCAGCTTGGGGTGGTCTGAAAAACTGTTTTTT.